Given below is one T cell receptor beta chain in context. Its antigen is unidentified. The data were obtained in a study of post-analysis software for immune sequencing data. As for the study in general: Relapsing-remitting, secondary progressive and progressive-relapsing forms of multiple sclerosis all featured among disease courses. General study points: In patients, five or six TRBV segments were more frequent than in controls, with TRBV5-6, TRBV5-1 and TRBV20-1 among them. Pronounced co-clustering by F measure was evident among identically batched samples.

Tagging with unique molecular identifiers was a feature of the TCR beta cDNA libraries. Roughly 450,000 cDNA molecules were recovered from an input of 1 to 10 million T cells. TCRdb passed the PCR reads through MiXCR, listing each CDR3 protein once. Among 750,000 to 950,000 distinct CDR3 sequences, approximately 53% were seen once, and the ten largest hold over 4%. Germline loops: CDR1 MNHNS, CDR2 SASEGT. Trimming took 2 bases from V and 0 from J, leaving 16 bases between them. The CDR3 consists of 17 residues. This chain uses TRBV6-1 with TRBJ2-5, with a tentative D call TRBD1 (5 bases). The receptor's source is a girl between 5 and 17 years old with multiple sclerosis. The sequencing sample was made of blood. CDR3 sequence (DNA): TGTGCCAGCAGTGAAAGGCGACAGCATTTGTACCAAGAGACCCAGTACTTC. Translation gives CASSERRQHLYQETQYF.